The 21 T cell receptor beta chains reported below all come from one sample, sequenced in a study of regulatory T cells in long-lasting Graves disease. Indicated time point: newly diagnosed GD, antithyroid drugs for less than 3 months. PBMCs were the source of the RNA used for TCR sequencing. The TCR beta library used iRepertoire HTBI primers with Arm-PCR amplification of CDR3. TCRdb used MiXCR to reprocess the multiplex PCR reads, holding one entry per CDR3 protein. Among about 530,000 distinct CDR3 sequences listed, about 16% were seen once. These data also featured in a second study, about T cells in Graves' hyperthyroidism and ophthalmopathy.

The sequencing here drew on peripheral blood mononuclear cells (PBMCs), taken at new diagnosis, from a patient treated with antithyroid drugs. The source of these receptors is a woman aged 35-65 years with Graves disease.

The rearrangement joins TRBV25-1 to TRBJ1-1; possible D gene TRBD1, 5 bases. The germline V gene has CDR1 MGHDK and CDR2 SYGVNS. Trimming removed 3 bases from V and 0 bases from J, with 14 bases in between. The CDR3 sequence is 16 residues long. Here the CDR3 reads CASSDRAEALNTEAFF. CDR3 nucleotides: TGTGCCAGCAGTGACAGGGCTGAAGCTTTGAACACTGAAGCTTTCTTT. The variable domain in full, with the rest retrieved from reference TRBV25-1 and TRBJ1-1, is EADIYQTPRYLVIGTGKKITLECSQTMGHDKMYWYQQDPGMELHLIHYSYGVNSTEKGDLSSESTVSRIRTEHFPLTLESARPSHTSQYLCASSDRAEALNTEAFFGQGTRLTVV.

The table lists this clonotype with many counts. This chain joins TRBV5-1 and TRBJ2-7, with 10 bases aligning to TRBD1. The junction had 3 bases not matched to a gene; V was cut back by 3 bases and J by 0 bases. The CDR3 spans 15 residues. The germline V gene encodes CDR1 SGHRS and CDR2 YFSETQ. The chain's CDR3 is CASSSDRGFSYEQYF. In DNA, the CDR3 is TGCGCCAGCAGCTCGGACAGGGGGTTCTCCTACGAGCAGTACTTC.

The genes are TRBV20-1 and TRBJ2-2; possible D gene TRBD2, 7 bases. This CDR3 comprises 14 residues. Germline CDR1 DFQATT, CDR2 SNEGSKA (reference sequence). V dropped 4 bases and J dropped 1 base, with 10 bases sitting between them. This chain's CDR3 is CSAKGGKNTGELFF. The CDR3, as DNA: TGCAGTGCTAAGGGGGGGAAGAACACCGGGGAGCTGTTTTTT.

This clonotype was counted many times. V and J are TRBV18 and TRBJ1-1; D perhaps matches TRBD1 (5 bases). CDR3 length: 13 amino acids. In germline, CDR1 is KGHSH, CDR2 LQKENI. With 3 bases removed from V and 5 bases from J, the gap between germline ends came to 10 bases. DNA of the CDR3: TGTGCCAGCTCACCGTCCGGGGGGACTGAAGCTTTCTTT. The encoded protein is CASSPSGGTEAFF.

V and J are TRBV11-2 and TRBJ2-3; TRBD2 matches at 14 bases. The better agreement between TRBJ2-7 and the DNA end casts doubt on the J call. The germline CDR1 and CDR2 sequences are SGHAT and FQNNGV. The CDR3 runs 17 residues. CDR3 bases: TGTGCCAGCAGCGCGGGACTAGCGGGAGAGAGACTCTACGAGCAGTACTTC. Translated: CASSAGLAGERLYEQYF.

The count of this clonotype is one. This may be a read error, as it is one base from a much larger clone. This chain links TRBV7-9 with TRBJ1-1, with D tentatively TRBD1 (5 bases). Germline CDR1 reads SEHNR; CDR2 reads FQNEAQ (reference sequence). There are 16 residues in the CDR3. The ends were cut back, 2 bases at V and 1 base at J, with 14 bases in the middle. The chain's CDR3 is CASSLSGGAQNTEAFF. The CDR3 DNA reads TGTGCCAGCAGCTTATCAGGTGGGGCGCAGAACACTGAAGCTTTCTTT.

There are a few counts of this clonotype. J is TRBJ1-6 and V is TRBV6-9; tentative D call: TRBD1 (6 bases). Germline V gives CDR1 MNHGY, CDR2 SVAAGI. This CDR3 region has 15 residues. V was shortened by 3 bases and J by 10 bases, with 16 bases between the two germline ends. The CDR3 DNA is TGTGCCAGCAGTTACGGTGGGGGGGCATGGTCACCCCTCCACTTT. Translation: CASSYGGGAWSPLHF.

Ten or more counts support this clonotype. The rearrangement uses TRBV3-1 and TRBJ2-1, with TRBD1 matching over 9 bases. The germline CDR1 and CDR2 sequences are LGHDT and YNNKEL (reference sequence). The ends lost 6 bases at V and 0 bases at J; junction bases unmatched: 6. The CDR3 sequence is 16 residues long. CDR3 bases: TGTGCCAGCAGTGACAGGGGGGCTAGCTCCTACAATGAGCAGTTCTTC. It specifies CASSDRGASSYNEQFF.

The table lists this clonotype with a few counts. The chain couples TRBV24-1 to TRBJ2-7; D gene unclear. V shed 10 bases and J shed 0 bases, with 24 bases lying between them. The CDR3 runs to 17 residues. CDR1 KGHDR and CDR2 SFDVKD come from the germline V gene. CDR3 bases: TGTGCCACAGGGTCCCCGCCAAAGCCGAAGCCCTCCTACGAGCAGTACTTC. The encoded protein is CATGSPPKPKPSYEQYF.

This clonotype was seen a single time. This sequence may be a read error, since a much larger clone differs from it by one base. The chain joins TRBV28 to TRBJ2-2; D is perhaps TRBD1 (5 bases). CDR3 length: 12 residues. In germline, CDR1 is MDHEN, CDR2 SYDVKM. DNA of the CDR3: TGTGCCAGCCGACAGAACACCAGGGAGCTGTTTTTT. Protein sequence: CASRQNTRELFF. The full variable domain, rest sourced from reference TRBV28 and TRBJ2-2, is DVKVTQSSRYLVKRTGEKVFLECVQDMDHENMFWYRQDPGLGLRLIYFSYDVKMKEKGDIPEGYSVSREKKERFSLILESASTNQTSMYLCASRQNTRELFFGEGSRLTVL.

The chain uses TRBV27 and TRBJ1-6; D might be TRBD1 (6 bases). Trimming removed 5 bases at V and 7 bases at J, with 15 bases between. The CDR3 has 15 amino acids. The germline V gene has CDR1 MNHEY and CDR2 SMNVEV (reference sequence). CDR3 DNA: TGTGCCAGCAGTGGTAACAGGGCTATCAATTCACCCCTCCACTTT. Protein sequence: CASSGNRAINSPLHF.

This clonotype has only a few counts. The V call is TRBV9, the J call TRBJ1-2, with a weak D call TRBD1 (5 bases). Trimming took off 0 bases at V and 3 bases at J, with 9 bases between the two ends. Per germline, CDR1 SGDLS and CDR2 YYNGEE. CDR3 length: 14 residues. The CDR3 nucleotides read TGTGCCAGCAGCGTAGGGTGGGGGGACTATGGCTACACCTTC. Encoded protein: CASSVGWGDYGYTF.

This clonotype was detected many times. The chain joins TRBV5-1 to TRBJ1-2, with TRBD1 matching over 10 bases. Germline trimming cut 3 bases from V and 6 bases from J; bases unmatched to any gene: 5. The CDR3 sequence is 14 residues long. CDR1 SGHRS and CDR2 YFSETQ come from the germline V gene. CDR3 residues: CASSSGQGINGYTF. Written as DNA, the CDR3 is TGCGCCAGCAGCTCGGGACAGGGGATCAATGGCTACACCTTC. Full variable domain (outside the CDR3, taken from reference TRBV5-1 and TRBJ1-2): KAGVTQTPRYLIKTRGQQVTLSCSPISGHRSVSWYQQTPGQGLQFLFEYFSETQRNKGNFPGRFSGRQFSNSRSEMNVSTLELGDSALYLCASSSGQGINGYTFGSGTRLTVV.

This clonotype was counted only a few times. This rearrangement joins TRBV5-1 to TRBJ1-4, with 7 nucleotides matching TRBD1. This CDR3 has 12 residues. V was pared by 2 bases and J by 11 bases, with 3 bases of the junction left unmatched. In germline, CDR1 is SGHRS, CDR2 YFSETQ. CDR3 nucleotide sequence: TGCGCCAGCAGCTTTTACAGGGGTAAACTGTTTTTT. It translates to CASSFYRGKLFF.

V and J are TRBV29-1 and TRBJ1-1, with TRBD1 as a possible D gene (5 bases). This CDR3 is built from 12 residues. Trimming left V 4 bases short and J 4 bases short, with 10 bases between. Germline V lookup: CDR1 SQVTM, CDR2 ANQGSEA. The chain's CDR3 is CSVVSGSTEAFF. The CDR3 nucleotides are TGCAGCGTTGTGTCAGGGAGCACTGAAGCTTTCTTT.

V gene TRBV6-1 combines with J gene TRBJ1-1, with D uncertain. Trimming took 0 bases from V and 8 from J, leaving 7 bases between them. This CDR3 comprises 12 residues. The germline V gene encodes CDR1 MNHNS and CDR2 SASEGT. The CDR3: CASSEALREAFF. Written as DNA, the CDR3 is TGTGCCAGCAGTGAAGCCTTGCGGGAAGCTTTCTTT.

The V call is TRBV5-1, the J call TRBJ2-7; 10 bases line up with TRBD1. This CDR3 has 15 residues. The germline V gene encodes CDR1 SGHRS and CDR2 YFSETQ. The V and J ends lost 3 bases and 4 bases, in that order; junction bases with no gene match: 7. The CDR3 nucleotides read TGCGCCAGCAGCTCGGAGACAGGGGGCGAGTACGAGCAGTACTTC. Amino acid sequence: CASSSETGGEYEQYF.

In this sample, this clonotype turned up many times. The rearrangement joins TRBV11-2 to TRBJ2-2; perhaps TRBD1 as D (5 bases). Germline V gives CDR1 SGHAT, CDR2 FQNNGV. V lost 5 bases to trimming and J lost 4 bases, with 14 bases between them. CDR3 size: 15 residues. The CDR3 loop reads CASSQRQSPTGELFF. The CDR3 bases are TGTGCCAGCAGCCAGCGACAGAGCCCCACCGGGGAGCTGTTTTTT.

This clonotype was counted ten times or more. This chain uses TRBV11-2 with TRBJ1-3; D not resolved. This CDR3 has 15 amino acids. V was trimmed by 8 bases and J by 3 bases, leaving 17 bases between them. Germline CDR1 is SGHAT and CDR2 is FQNNGV. CDR3 residues: CASSSTIGDGNTIYF. The CDR3, as DNA: TGTGCCAGCTCCTCCACGATCGGTGATGGAAACACCATATATTTT. The full variable domain, its missing parts supplied by reference TRBV11-2 and TRBJ1-3, is EAGVAQSPRYKIIEKRQSVAFWCNPISGHATLYWYQQILGQGPKLLIQFQNNGVVDDSQLPKDRFSAERLKGVDSTLKIQPAKLEDSAVYLCASSSTIGDGNTIYFGEGSWLTVV.

This clonotype was recorded at least ten times. The chain recombines TRBV7-3 with TRBJ2-5; D remains ambiguous. CDR3 length equals 15 residues. Trimming stripped 2 bases from V and 2 bases from J, with 12 bases between. Germline assignment: CDR1 SGHTA and CDR2 FQGTGA. The CDR3 protein is CASSLFGRSQETQYF. CDR3 coding DNA: TGTGCCAGCAGCTTATTCGGACGTAGTCAAGAGACCCAGTACTTC.

This clonotype was seen many times. This chain connects TRBV28 to TRBJ1-5, with D possibly being TRBD1 (5 bases). CDR3 length: 16 amino acids. V was clipped by 3 bases and J by 2 bases, with 14 bases between them. Per germline, CDR1 MDHEN and CDR2 SYDVKM. CDR3 DNA: TGTGCCAGCAGTTTCCCTATGGGGGGAGGCAATCAGCCCCAGCATTTT. Translation: CASSFPMGGGNQPQHF.